The 5 T cell receptor beta chains presented below share a single source sample, sequenced in a study of OX40 agonist ivuxolimab in advanced cancers. Profiling relied on immunoSEQ multiplex PCR, and the TCRdb table lists in-frame clones only, not all of them. There are roughly 90,000 clones in the sample; 70% to 90% occur only once, and less than 1.5% lies in the top ten. Sequenced material: CD4+ or CD8+ T cells sorted from blood, taken in a trial of the OX40 agonist ivuxolimab. All receptors derive from an adult with an advanced solid tumor such as melanoma, head and neck, liver or kidney cancer.

This chain links TRBV9 with TRBJ2-7; 9 bases line up with TRBD1. V gave up 0 bases and J gave up 5 bases; unmatched junction bases: 6. The CDR3 covers 15 residues. CDR1 SGDLS and CDR2 YYNGEE come from the germline V gene. The CDR3 loop reads CASSVVRDRVHEQYF. The CDR3 DNA reads TGTGCCAGCAGCGTAGTAAGGGACAGGGTCCACGAGCAGTACTTC.

The chain is built from TRBV6-6 and TRBJ1-1; D possibly corresponds to TRBD1 (6 bases). Germline values: CDR1 MNHNY, CDR2 SVGAGI (reference sequence). The CDR3 runs 15 residues. Trimming removed 0 bases from V and 2 bases from J, with 10 bases in between. The chain's CDR3 is CASSYSAGGNTEAFF. The CDR3 coding sequence is TGTGCCAGCAGTTACTCAGCGGGGGGCAACACTGAAGCTTTCTTT.

This clone was seen only a few times. The V and J genes are TRBV28 and TRBJ2-7, with D uncertain. The V end lost 6 bases, the J end lost 3 bases, and 12 bases lay between the germline ends. CDR3 length: 13 amino acids. CDR1 and CDR2 (germline): MDHEN, SYDVKM. This CDR3 reads CASRSGRVYEQYF. Written as DNA, the CDR3 is TGTGCCAGCAGGTCAGGACGGGTCTACGAGCAGTACTTC.

V is TRBV25-1 and J is TRBJ2-5, with D unresolved. The J call is uncertain, as TRBJ2-7 better fits the DNA end. CDR1 is MGHDK and CDR2 is SYGVNS in the germline V gene. CDR3 length: 13 residues. CDR3: CASSAPIPHEQYF. The CDR3 nucleotides read TGTGCCAGCAGTGCCCCCATTCCCCACGAGCAGTACTTC.

The rearrangement joins TRBV30 to TRBJ1-6, with D possibly TRBD1 on 5 matching bases. The germline V gene encodes CDR1 GTSNPN and CDR2 SVGIG (reference sequence). The CDR3 runs to 14 residues. Trimming shortened V by 0 bases and J by 8 bases, and 11 bases separated the two germline ends. CDR3 bases: TGTGCCTGGAGTGTACTAGACAGCTATTCACCCCTCCACTTT. Protein product: CAWSVLDSYSPLHF. Using reference TRBV30 and TRBJ1-6 for the parts outside the CDR3, the full variable domain is SQTIHQWPATLVQPVGSPLSLECTVEGTSNPNLYWYRQAAGRGLQLLFYSVGIGQISSEVPQNLSASRPQDRQFILSSKKLLLSDSGFYLCAWSVLDSYSPLHFGNGTRLTVT.